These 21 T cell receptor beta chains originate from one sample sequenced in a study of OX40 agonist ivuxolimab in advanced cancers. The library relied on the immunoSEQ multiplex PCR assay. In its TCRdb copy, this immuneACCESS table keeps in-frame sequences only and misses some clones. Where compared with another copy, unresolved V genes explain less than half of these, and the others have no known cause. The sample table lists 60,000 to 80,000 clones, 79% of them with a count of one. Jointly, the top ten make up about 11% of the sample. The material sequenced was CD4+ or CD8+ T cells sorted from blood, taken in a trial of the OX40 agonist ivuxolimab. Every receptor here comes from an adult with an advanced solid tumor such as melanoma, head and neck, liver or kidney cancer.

Written as DNA, the CDR3 is TGTGCCAGCAGCTTAGGGAGATCGAGAAATGAAAAACTGTTTTTT. Protein sequence: CASSLGRSRNEKLFF. The V call is TRBV7-2, the J call TRBJ1-4; unclear D gene. Trimming left V 1 base short and J 5 bases short, with 11 bases between. The CDR3 runs 15 residues. In germline, CDR1 is SGHTA, CDR2 FQGNSA.

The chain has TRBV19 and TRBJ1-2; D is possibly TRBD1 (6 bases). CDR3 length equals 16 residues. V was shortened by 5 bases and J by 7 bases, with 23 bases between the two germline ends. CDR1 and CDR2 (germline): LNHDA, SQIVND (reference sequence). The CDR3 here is CASSSNPWGGLSGYTF. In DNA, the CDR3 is TGTGCCAGTAGTTCAAACCCGTGGGGGGGGCTCAGTGGCTACACCTTC.

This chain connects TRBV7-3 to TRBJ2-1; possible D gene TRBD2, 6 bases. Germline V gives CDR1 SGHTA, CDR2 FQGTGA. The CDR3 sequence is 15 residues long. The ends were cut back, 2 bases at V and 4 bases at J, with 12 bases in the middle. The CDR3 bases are TGTGCCAGCAGCTTAGTGGCGGGGACGTACAATGAGCAGTTCTTC. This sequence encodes CASSLVAGTYNEQFF.

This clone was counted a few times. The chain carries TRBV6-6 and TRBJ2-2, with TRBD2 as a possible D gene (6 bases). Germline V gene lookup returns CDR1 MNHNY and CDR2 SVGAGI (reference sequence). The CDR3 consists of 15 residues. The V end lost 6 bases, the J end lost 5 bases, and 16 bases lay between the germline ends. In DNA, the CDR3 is TGTGCCAGCAGCCCCCTTGGGGCGGGAACCGGGGAGCTGTTTTTT. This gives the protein CASSPLGAGTGELFF.

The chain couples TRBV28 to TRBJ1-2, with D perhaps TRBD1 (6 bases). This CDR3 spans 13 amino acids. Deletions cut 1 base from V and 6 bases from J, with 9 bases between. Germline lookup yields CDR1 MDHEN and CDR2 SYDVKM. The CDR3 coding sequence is TGTGCCAGCAGTTTATTGGGGGGCAATGGCTACACCTTC. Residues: CASSLLGGNGYTF.

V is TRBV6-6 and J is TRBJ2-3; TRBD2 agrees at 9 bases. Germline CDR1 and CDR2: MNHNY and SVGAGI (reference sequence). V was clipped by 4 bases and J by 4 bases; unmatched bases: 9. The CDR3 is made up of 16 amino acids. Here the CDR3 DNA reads TGTGCCAGCAGTTCAGCGGGGGGCTCCCCCCCAGATACGCAGTATTTT. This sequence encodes CASSSAGGSPPDTQYF.

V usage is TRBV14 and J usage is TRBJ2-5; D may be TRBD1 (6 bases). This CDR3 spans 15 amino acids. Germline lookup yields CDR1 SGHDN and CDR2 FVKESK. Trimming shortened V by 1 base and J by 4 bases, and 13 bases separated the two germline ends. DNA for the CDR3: TGTGCCAGCAGCCAAGCCAGGGGCAAAATAGAGACCCAGTACTTC. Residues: CASSQARGKIETQYF.

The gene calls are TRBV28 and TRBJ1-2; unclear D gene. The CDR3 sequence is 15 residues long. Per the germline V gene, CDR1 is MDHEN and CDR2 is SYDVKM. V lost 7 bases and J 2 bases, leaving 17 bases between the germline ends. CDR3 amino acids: CASIPEGRSNYGYTF. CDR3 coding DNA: TGTGCCAGCATCCCAGAAGGGCGGTCCAACTATGGCTACACCTTC.

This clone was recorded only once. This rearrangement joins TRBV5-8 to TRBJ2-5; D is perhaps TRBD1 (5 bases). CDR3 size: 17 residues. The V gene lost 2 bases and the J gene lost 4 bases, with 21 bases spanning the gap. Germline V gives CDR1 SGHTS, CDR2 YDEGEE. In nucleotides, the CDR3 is TGTGCCAGCAGCTTAAGGGGCGAGGAACAGGATGGAGAGACCCAGTACTTC. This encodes CASSLRGEEQDGETQYF.

The DNA of the CDR3 is TGCAGCGTTGAATTACTTGGGGCTTTCTTT. Amino acids: CSVELLGAFF. V is TRBV29-1 and J is TRBJ1-1; D remains unclear. Trimming took 2 bases from V and 11 from J, leaving 9 bases between them. The germline gives CDR1 SQVTM, CDR2 ANQGSEA. The CDR3 has 10 amino acids.

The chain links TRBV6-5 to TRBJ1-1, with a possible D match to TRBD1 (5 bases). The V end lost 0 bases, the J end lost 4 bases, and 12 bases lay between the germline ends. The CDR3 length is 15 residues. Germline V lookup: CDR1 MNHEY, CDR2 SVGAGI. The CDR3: CASSYSPGKGTEAFF. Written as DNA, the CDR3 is TGTGCCAGCAGTTACTCCCCAGGGAAGGGCACTGAAGCTTTCTTT.

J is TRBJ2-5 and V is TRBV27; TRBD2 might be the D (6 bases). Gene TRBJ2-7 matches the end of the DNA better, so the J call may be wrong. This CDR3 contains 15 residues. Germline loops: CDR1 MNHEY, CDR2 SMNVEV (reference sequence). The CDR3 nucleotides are TGTGCCAGCAGTGCTCTAGCCGGGGGAGACTACGAGCAGTACTTC. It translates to CASSALAGGDYEQYF.

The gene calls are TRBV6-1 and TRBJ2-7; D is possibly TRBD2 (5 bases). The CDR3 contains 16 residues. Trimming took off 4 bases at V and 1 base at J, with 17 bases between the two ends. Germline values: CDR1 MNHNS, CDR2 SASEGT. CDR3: CASSGLQNTGSYEQYF. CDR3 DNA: TGTGCCAGCAGTGGGTTACAAAACACGGGGTCCTACGAGCAGTACTTC.

CDR3 nucleotides: TGCGCCAGCAGCCCAACAGGGGGAATTAAAAATGAGCAGTTCTTC. Its translation: CASSPTGGIKNEQFF. The rearrangement links TRBV5-1 to TRBJ2-1; 8 positions match TRBD1. Germline loops: CDR1 SGHRS, CDR2 YFSETQ. Germline trimming cut 4 bases from V and 7 bases from J; bases unmatched to any gene: 10. The CDR3 length is 15 residues.

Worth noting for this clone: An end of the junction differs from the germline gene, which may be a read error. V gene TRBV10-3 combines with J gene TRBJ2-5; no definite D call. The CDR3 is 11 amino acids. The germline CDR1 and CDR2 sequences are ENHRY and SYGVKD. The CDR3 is CATSTGETQYF. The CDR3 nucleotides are TGTGCCACCAGTACGGGAGAGACCCAGTACTTC.

The CDR3, as DNA: TGTGCCAGCAGCCAATGGGACTCTGACACCGGGGAGCTGTTTTTT. Protein sequence: CASSQWDSDTGELFF. This chain connects TRBV11-3 to TRBJ2-2; TRBD2 might be the D (6 bases). The germline gives CDR1 SGHNT, CDR2 YENEEA. Deletions cut 5 bases from V and 3 bases from J, with 13 bases between. The CDR3 sequence is 15 residues long.

CDR3 sequence reads: CASTWLAGANYGYTF. CDR3 in DNA: TGTGCCAGCACCTGGTTGGCCGGAGCTAACTATGGCTACACCTTC. The chain recombines TRBV7-2 with TRBJ1-2; D not resolved. The CDR3 runs to 15 residues. Trimming pared 7 bases from V and 0 bases from J, leaving 15 bases between. Germline V gives CDR1 SGHTA, CDR2 FQGNSA.

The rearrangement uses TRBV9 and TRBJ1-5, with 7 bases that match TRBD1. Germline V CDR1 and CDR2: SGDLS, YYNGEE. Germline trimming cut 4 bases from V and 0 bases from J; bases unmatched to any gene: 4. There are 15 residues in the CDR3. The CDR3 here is CASSPGQNSNQPQHF. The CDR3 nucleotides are TGTGCCAGCAGCCCGGGACAGAATAGCAATCAGCCCCAGCATTTT.

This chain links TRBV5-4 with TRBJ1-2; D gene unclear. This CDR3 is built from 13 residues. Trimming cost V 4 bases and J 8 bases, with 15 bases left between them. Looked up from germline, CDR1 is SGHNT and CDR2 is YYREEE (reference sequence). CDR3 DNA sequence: TGTGCCAGCAGCACTTTCCTCGGAGGGGGCTACACCTTC. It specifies CASSTFLGGGYTF.

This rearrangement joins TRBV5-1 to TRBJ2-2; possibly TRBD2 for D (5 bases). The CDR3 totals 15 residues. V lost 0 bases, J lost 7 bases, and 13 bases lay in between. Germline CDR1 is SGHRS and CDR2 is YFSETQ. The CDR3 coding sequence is TGCGCCAGCAGCTTGGCCGCGGACCGGGGCGGGGAGCTGTTTTTT. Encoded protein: CASSLAADRGGELFF.

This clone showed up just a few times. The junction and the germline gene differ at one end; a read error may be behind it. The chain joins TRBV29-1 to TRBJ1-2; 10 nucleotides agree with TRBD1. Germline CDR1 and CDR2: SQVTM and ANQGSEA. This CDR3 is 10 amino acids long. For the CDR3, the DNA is TGCAGCGCGGGACAGGGGTTCGGCTTCTTC. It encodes CSAGQGFGFF.